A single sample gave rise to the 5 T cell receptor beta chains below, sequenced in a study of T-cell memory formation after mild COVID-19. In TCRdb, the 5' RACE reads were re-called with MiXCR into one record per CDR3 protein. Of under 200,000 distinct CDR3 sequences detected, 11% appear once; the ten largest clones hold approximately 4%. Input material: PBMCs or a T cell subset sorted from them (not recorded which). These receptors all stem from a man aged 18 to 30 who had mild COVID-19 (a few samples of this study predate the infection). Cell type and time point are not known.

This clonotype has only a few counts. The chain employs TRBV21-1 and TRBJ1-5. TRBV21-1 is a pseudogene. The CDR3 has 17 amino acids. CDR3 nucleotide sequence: TGTGCCAGCAGCAAAGGGGGAGGGGGAAGTACGGATCAGCCCCAGCATTTT. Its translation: CASSKGGGGSTDQPQHF.

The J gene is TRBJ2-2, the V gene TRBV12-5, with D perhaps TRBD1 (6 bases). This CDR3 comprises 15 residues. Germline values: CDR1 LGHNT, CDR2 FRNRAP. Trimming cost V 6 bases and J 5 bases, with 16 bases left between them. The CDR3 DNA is TGTGCTAGTGGGCCCCCGAGGGGGACGACCGGGGAGCTGTTTTTT. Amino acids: CASGPPRGTTGELFF. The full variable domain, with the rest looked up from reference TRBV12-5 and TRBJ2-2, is DARVTQTPRHKVTEMGQEVTMRCQPILGHNTVFWYRQTMMQGLELLAYFRNRAPLDDSGMPKDRFSAEMPDATLATLKIQPSEPRDSAVYFCASGPPRGTTGELFFGEGSRLTVL.

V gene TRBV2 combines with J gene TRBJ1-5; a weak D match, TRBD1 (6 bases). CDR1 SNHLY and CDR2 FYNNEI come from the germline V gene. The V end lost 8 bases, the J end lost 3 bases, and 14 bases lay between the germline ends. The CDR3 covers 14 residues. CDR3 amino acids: CASGSDSNNQPQHF. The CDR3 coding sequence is TGTGCCAGCGGATCGGACAGCAACAATCAGCCCCAGCATTTT.

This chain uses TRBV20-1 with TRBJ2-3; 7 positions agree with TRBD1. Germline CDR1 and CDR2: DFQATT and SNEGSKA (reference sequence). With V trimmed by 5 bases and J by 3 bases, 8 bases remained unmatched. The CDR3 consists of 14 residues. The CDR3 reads CSAHAGTATDTQYF. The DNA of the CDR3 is TGCAGTGCTCATGCCGGGACAGCGACAGATACGCAGTATTTT.

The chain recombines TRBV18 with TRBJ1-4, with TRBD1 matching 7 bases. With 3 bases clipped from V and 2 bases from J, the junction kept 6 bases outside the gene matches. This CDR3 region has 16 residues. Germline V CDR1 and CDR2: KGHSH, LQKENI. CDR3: CASSPKQGWTNEKLFF. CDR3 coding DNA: TGTGCCAGCTCACCCAAACAGGGGTGGACTAATGAAAAACTGTTTTTT.